This passage covers 20 T cell receptor beta chains from one sample sequenced in a study of vaccination effects on CD4 cells after COVID-19. Which antigens these TCRs recognize remains unknown. Before sequencing, viral peptide pools were used by the ViraFEST assay to expand antigen-specific CD4+ T cells. It was after around eleven days of culture that CD4+ T cells were isolated. Each person got two doses of an mRNA SARS-CoV-2 vaccine, BNT162b2 or mRNA-1273. Measured with immunoSEQ multiplex PCR; TCRdb has only the in-frame clones, and not every one. The sample shows roughly 59,000 clones, roughly three quarters of them seen only once. The sequencing here drew on CD4+ T cells from PBMCs cultured with HCoV-OC43 spike peptides, taken after COVID-19 vaccination. Specified subset: HCoV-OC43 spike overlapping peptide pool stimulation. These receptors were obtained from a human donor who received a COVID-19 vaccine.

The chain recombines TRBV2 with TRBJ2-5; 13 bases match TRBD2. Germline CDR1 reads SNHLY; CDR2 reads FYNNEI. V lost 6 bases to trimming and J lost 5 bases; unmatched junction nucleotides: 6. This CDR3 comprises 15 residues. The CDR3 region has the DNA TGTGCCAGCAGGTCGACTAGCGGGGGGTCTGAGACCCAGTACTTC. The encoded protein is CASRSTSGGSETQYF.

The chain combines TRBV19 with TRBJ1-5; 11 bases are shared with TRBD1. There are 16 residues in the CDR3. With V trimmed by 3 bases and J by 7 bases, 8 bases remained unmatched. Per germline, CDR1 LNHDA and CDR2 SQIVND (reference sequence). CDR3 sequence: CASSIKDRGLGQPQHF. Written as DNA, the CDR3 is TGTGCCAGTAGTATTAAGGACAGGGGGCTCGGGCAGCCCCAGCATTTT.

The V call is TRBV4-1, the J call TRBJ1-3; D is ambiguous. This CDR3 is 15 amino acids long. V gave up 5 bases and J gave up 4 bases, with 15 bases separating them. Germline-derived CDR1 and CDR2 are MGHRA and YSYEKL. The CDR3 is CASSETPSPGNTIYF. The CDR3 DNA reads TGCGCCAGCAGCGAAACTCCCTCCCCGGGAAACACCATATATTTT.

The CDR3 DNA sequence: TGTGCCAGCAGCCAAAGGACTAGCGGGGGTAATGAGCAGTTCTTC. Amino acids: CASSQRTSGGNEQFF. The rearrangement links TRBV3-1 (or the pseudogene TRBV3-2) to TRBJ2-1; 13 positions match TRBD2. Germline CDR1 and CDR2: LGHDT and YNNKEL (reference sequence). CDR3 length equals 15 residues. The trim removed 2 bases at V and 7 bases at J, leaving 2 bases unmatched.

The table lists this clone with a few counts. The chain carries TRBV28 and TRBJ1-2; perhaps TRBD1 as D (5 bases). Germline V gene data show CDR1 as MDHEN and CDR2 as SYDVKM. This CDR3 is built from 16 residues. Trimming stripped 5 bases from V and 6 bases from J, with 22 bases between. CDR3 in amino acids: CASSLNPGAERNGYTF. The CDR3 coding sequence is TGTGCCAGCAGTCTCAACCCTGGGGCCGAGCGGAATGGCTACACCTTC.

The rearrangement joins TRBV19 to TRBJ2-6; the D gene is possibly TRBD1 (5 bases). This CDR3 comprises 13 residues. The ends were cut back, 4 bases at V and 10 bases at J, with 11 bases in the middle. From germline, CDR1 is LNHDA and CDR2 SQIVND (reference sequence). Here the CDR3 reads CASSKDAGNVLTF. In DNA form, the CDR3 reads TGTGCCAGTAGTAAGGACGCAGGGAACGTCCTGACTTTC. Using reference TRBV19 and TRBJ2-6 for the parts outside the CDR3, the full variable domain is DGGITQSPKYLFRKEGQNVTLSCEQNLNHDAMYWYRQDPGQGLRLIYYSQIVNDFQKGDIAEGYSVSREKKESFPLTVTSAQKNPTAFYLCASSKDAGNVLTFGAGSRLTVL.

CDR3 in amino acids: CASSFPGRELFF. CDR3 in DNA: TGTGCCAGCAGCTTCCCAGGACGGGAGCTGTTTTTT. V is TRBV7-3 and J is TRBJ2-2; D not certain. CDR1 is SGHTA and CDR2 is FQGTGA in the germline V gene. V was pared by 3 bases and J by 9 bases, with 8 bases between. The CDR3 totals 12 residues.

This chain joins TRBV28 and TRBJ2-1; D might be TRBD1 (5 bases). The germline V gene encodes CDR1 MDHEN and CDR2 SYDVKM. Trimming pared 5 bases from V and 6 bases from J, leaving 11 bases between. This CDR3 comprises 13 residues. This CDR3 is CASSRGGGNEQFF. As DNA, the CDR3 is TGTGCCAGCAGTAGGGGCGGCGGCAATGAGCAGTTCTTC.

The gene calls are TRBV29-1 and TRBJ1-1, with TRBD1 as a possible D gene (6 bases). Germline CDR1 and CDR2: SQVTM and ANQGSEA. CDR3 length equals 13 residues. The CDR3 is CNALIQGYTEAFF. CDR3 DNA: TGCAACGCCCTAATACAGGGTTACACTGAAGCTTTCTTT.

The rearrangement joins TRBV28 to TRBJ2-7, with D hard to call. This CDR3 has 13 amino acids. The germline V and J ends were trimmed by 6 bases and 3 bases, with 12 bases remaining between them. Germline CDR1 reads MDHEN; CDR2 reads SYDVKM. The CDR3 protein is CASSDRRSYEQYV. CDR3 nucleotides: TGTGCCAGCAGCGATCGGCGGAGCTACGAGCAGTACGTC.

The chain links TRBV5-1 to TRBJ1-1; D not certain. The CDR3 covers 13 residues. From germline, CDR1 is SGHRS and CDR2 YFSETQ. V lost 2 bases to trimming and J lost 1 base, with 6 bases between them. The CDR3 here is CASSFWENTEAFF. DNA of the CDR3: TGCGCCAGCAGCTTTTGGGAGAACACTGAAGCTTTCTTT.

The J gene is TRBJ2-5, the V gene TRBV11-2; 7 bases agree with TRBD1. Trimming at V came to 2 bases and at J to 2 bases, leaving 5 bases not matched to a gene. Germline CDR1 reads SGHAT; CDR2 reads FQNNGV. The CDR3 totals 15 residues. As DNA, the CDR3 is TGTGCCAGCAGCTTATTGGGACAGCCTCAAGAGACCCAGTACTTC. It translates to CASSLLGQPQETQYF.

The CDR3 coding sequence is TGTGCCAGCAGCCCAGACAGGTTTAGGGTTTACAATGAGCAGTTCTTC. Translated, it gives CASSPDRFRVYNEQFF. The chain couples TRBV14 to TRBJ2-1; a weak D match, TRBD1 (6 bases). Germline V CDR1 and CDR2: SGHDN, FVKESK. The CDR3 runs 16 residues. Trimming removed 4 bases from V and 4 bases from J, with 17 bases in between.

The CDR3 protein is CASSFLAGDGELFF. CDR3 bases: TGTGCCAGCAGTTTCCTAGCGGGGGACGGGGAGCTGTTTTTT. This chain links TRBV27 with TRBJ2-2; 10 positions agree with TRBD2. The ends lost 3 bases at V and 7 bases at J; junction bases unmatched: 2. Germline V gives CDR1 MNHEY, CDR2 SMNVEV (reference sequence). The CDR3 spans 14 residues.

The genes are TRBV29-1 and TRBJ1-5, with 7 nucleotides matching TRBD1. V was clipped by 4 bases and J by 7 bases; unmatched bases: 4. The CDR3 has 12 amino acids. The germline gives CDR1 SQVTM, CDR2 ANQGSEA. CDR3 in DNA: TGCAGCGTTGGACAGGGAGGACAGCCCCAGCATTTT. Its protein product is CSVGQGGQPQHF. The whole variable domain, remainder taken from reference TRBV29-1 and TRBJ1-5, is SAVISQKPSRDICQRGTSLTIQCQVDSQVTMMFWYRQQPGQSLTLIATANQGSEATYESGFVIDKFPISRPNLTFSTLTVSNMSPEDSSIYLCSVGQGGQPQHFGDGTRLSIL.

The genes are TRBV12-5 and TRBJ1-6; TRBD1 aligns across 8 bases. This CDR3 region has 15 residues. Trimming took 2 bases from V and 10 from J; bases not matched to a gene: 7. From germline, CDR1 is LGHNT and CDR2 FRNRAP. CDR3 coding DNA: TGTGCTAGTGGTTTGTACGCCAGGGGGCAATCACCCCTCCACTTT. It specifies CASGLYARGQSPLHF.

This chain uses TRBV24-1 with TRBJ2-3, with TRBD2 identical over 11 bases. V was clipped by 3 bases and J by 0 bases; unmatched bases: 13. Germline loops: CDR1 KGHDR, CDR2 SFDVKD. The CDR3 covers 20 residues. CDR3 sequence reads: CATSDRTGKGLAESTDTQYF. Written as DNA, the CDR3 is TGTGCCACCAGTGATCGTACAGGAAAGGGACTAGCGGAGAGCACAGATACGCAGTATTTT.

The V call is TRBV6-5, the J call TRBJ1-2, with D unresolved. Germline CDR1 MNHEY, CDR2 SVGAGI. The CDR3 contains 16 residues. V was clipped by 4 bases and J by 0 bases, with 15 bases between them. The DNA for the CDR3 is TGTGCCAGCAGTTTTTCCCCGACAACTCCTAACTATGGCTACACCTTC. Translating gives CASSFSPTTPNYGYTF.

Concerning this clone: One end of the junction is discordant with germline, which a read error may explain. This chain connects TRBV18 to TRBJ1-1; no reliable D call. The CDR3 totals 12 residues. CDR1 is KGHSH and CDR2 is LQKENI in the germline V gene. The chain's CDR3 is CASSPGRREVFF. In nucleotides, the CDR3 is TGTGCCAGCTCACCCGGACGGAGGGAAGTTTTCTTT.

The chain is built from TRBV2 and TRBJ1-1, with no clear D. CDR3 length: 13 residues. Germline V gene data show CDR1 as SNHLY and CDR2 as FYNNEI. Trimming stripped 1 base from V and 11 bases from J, with 14 bases between. CDR3: CASSEERAVTAFF. As DNA, the CDR3 is TGTGCCAGCAGTGAAGAAAGGGCGGTGACGGCTTTCTTT.